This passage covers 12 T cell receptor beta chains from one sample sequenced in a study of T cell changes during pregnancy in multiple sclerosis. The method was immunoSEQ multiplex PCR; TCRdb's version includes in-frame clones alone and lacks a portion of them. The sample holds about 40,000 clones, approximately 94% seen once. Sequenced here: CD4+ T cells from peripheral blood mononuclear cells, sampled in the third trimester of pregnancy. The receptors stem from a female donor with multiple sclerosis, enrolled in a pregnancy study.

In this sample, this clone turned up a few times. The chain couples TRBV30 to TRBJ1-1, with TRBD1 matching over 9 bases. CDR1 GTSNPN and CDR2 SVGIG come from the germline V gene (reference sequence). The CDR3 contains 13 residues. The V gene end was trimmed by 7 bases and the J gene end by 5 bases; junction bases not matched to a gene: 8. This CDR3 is CASPGTGRTEAFF. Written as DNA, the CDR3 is TGTGCCTCTCCCGGGACAGGGAGAACTGAAGCTTTCTTT.

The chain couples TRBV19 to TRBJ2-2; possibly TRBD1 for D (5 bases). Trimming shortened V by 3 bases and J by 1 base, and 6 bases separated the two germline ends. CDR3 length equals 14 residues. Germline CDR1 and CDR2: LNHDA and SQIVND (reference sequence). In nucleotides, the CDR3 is TGTGCCAGTAGTATTACAGGGAACACCGGGGAGCTGTTTTTT. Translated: CASSITGNTGELFF.

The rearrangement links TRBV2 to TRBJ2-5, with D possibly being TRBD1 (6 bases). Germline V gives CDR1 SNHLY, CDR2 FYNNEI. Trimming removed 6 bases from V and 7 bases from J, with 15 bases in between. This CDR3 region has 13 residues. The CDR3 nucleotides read TGTGCCAGCAGAGTCGCAGGGGCGGGGACCCAGTACTTC. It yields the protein CASRVAGAGTQYF. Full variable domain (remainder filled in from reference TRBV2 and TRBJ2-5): EPEVTQTPSHQVTQMGQEVILRCVPISNHLYFYWYRQILGQKVEFLVSFYNNEISEKSEIFDDQFSVERPDGSNFTLKIRSTKLEDSAMYFCASRVAGAGTQYFGPGTRLLVL.

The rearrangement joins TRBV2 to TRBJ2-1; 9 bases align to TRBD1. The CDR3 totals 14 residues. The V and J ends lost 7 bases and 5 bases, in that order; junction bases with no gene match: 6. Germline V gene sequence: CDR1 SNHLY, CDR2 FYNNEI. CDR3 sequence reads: CASTDRDRDNEQFF. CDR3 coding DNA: TGTGCCAGCACAGACCGGGACAGGGACAATGAGCAGTTCTTC.

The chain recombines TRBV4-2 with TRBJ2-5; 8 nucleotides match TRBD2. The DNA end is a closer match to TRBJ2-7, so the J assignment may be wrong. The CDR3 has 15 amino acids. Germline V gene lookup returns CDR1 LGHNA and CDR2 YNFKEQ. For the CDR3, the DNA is TGTGCCAGCAGCCAGGGACTAGAGCCGTCCTACGAGCAGTACTTC. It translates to CASSQGLEPSYEQYF.

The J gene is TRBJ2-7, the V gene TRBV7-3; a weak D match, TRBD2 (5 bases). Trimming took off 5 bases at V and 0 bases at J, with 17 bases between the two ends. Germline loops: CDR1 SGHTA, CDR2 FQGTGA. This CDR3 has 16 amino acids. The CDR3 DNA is TGTGCCAGCAGCCATCGGACCGTAGGACTCTCCTACGAGCAGTACTTC. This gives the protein CASSHRTVGLSYEQYF.

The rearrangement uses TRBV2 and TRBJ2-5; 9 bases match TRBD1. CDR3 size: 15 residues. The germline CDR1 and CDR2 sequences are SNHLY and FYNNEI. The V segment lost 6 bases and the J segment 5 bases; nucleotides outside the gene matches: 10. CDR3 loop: CASRGQGWGTETQYF. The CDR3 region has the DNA TGTGCCAGCAGAGGACAGGGGTGGGGTACGGAGACCCAGTACTTC.

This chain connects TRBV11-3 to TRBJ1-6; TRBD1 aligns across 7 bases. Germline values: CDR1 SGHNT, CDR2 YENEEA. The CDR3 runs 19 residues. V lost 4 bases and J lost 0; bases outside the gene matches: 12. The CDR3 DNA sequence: TGTGCCAGCAGCTCGAGGCAGGGACAGCTCTACTCCTATAATTCACCCCTCCACTTT. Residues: CASSSRQGQLYSYNSPLHF. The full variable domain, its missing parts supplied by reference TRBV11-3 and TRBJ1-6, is EAGVVQSPRYKIIEKKQPVAFWCNPISGHNTLYWYLQNLGQGPELLIRYENEEAVDDSQLPKDRFSAERLKGVDSTLKIQPAELGDSAVYLCASSSRQGQLYSYNSPLHFGNGTRLTVT.

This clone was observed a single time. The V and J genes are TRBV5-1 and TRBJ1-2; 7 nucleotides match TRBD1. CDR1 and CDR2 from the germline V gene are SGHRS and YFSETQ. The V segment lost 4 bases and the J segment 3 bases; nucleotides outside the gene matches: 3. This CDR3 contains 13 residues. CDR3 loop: CASSRTGDYGYTF. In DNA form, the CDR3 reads TGCGCCAGCAGCCGGACAGGCGACTATGGCTACACCTTC.

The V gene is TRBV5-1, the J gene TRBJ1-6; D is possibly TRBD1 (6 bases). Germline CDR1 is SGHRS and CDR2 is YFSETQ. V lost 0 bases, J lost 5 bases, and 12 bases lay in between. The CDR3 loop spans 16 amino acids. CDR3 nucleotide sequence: TGCGCCAGCAGCTTGGCCGGGACAAGTAATAATTCACCCCTCCACTTT. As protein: CASSLAGTSNNSPLHF.

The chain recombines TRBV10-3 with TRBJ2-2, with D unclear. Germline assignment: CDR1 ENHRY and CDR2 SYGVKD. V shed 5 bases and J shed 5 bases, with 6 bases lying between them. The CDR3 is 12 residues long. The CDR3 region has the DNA TGTGCCATCAGTTCCAAAACCGGGGAGCTGTTTTTT. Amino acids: CAISSKTGELFF.

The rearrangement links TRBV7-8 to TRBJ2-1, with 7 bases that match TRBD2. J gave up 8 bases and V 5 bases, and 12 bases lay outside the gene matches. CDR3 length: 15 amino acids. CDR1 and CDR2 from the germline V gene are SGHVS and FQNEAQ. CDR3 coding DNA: TGTGCCAGCAGCCAAGGCTGGACTAGTCGATATGAGCAGTTCTTC. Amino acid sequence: CASSQGWTSRYEQFF.